Presented here are 8 T cell receptor beta chains from one specimen sequenced in a study of shared clonotypes between healthy human individuals. TCRdb keeps only in-frame clones here, not all; method: immunoSEQ multiplex PCR. The repertoire includes 2 million to 2.5 million clones, 95% of them detected once, and around 0.13% sits in the top ten. The specimen was naive CD4+ T cells sorted from blood. Subset noted: CD45RA+ positively selected. All receptors derive from a man between 18 and 35 years old in good health.

This chain uses TRBV5-6 with TRBJ2-5, with D tentatively TRBD2 (6 bases). The V end lost 4 bases, the J end lost 1 base, and 11 bases lay between the germline ends. Per germline, CDR1 SGHDT and CDR2 YYEEEE. The CDR3 runs 14 residues. Written as DNA, the CDR3 is TGTGCCAGCAGCCTAGTAGCGGCCCAAGAGACCCAGTACTTC. It specifies CASSLVAAQETQYF. Full variable domain (missing parts from reference TRBV5-6 and TRBJ2-5): DAGVTQSPTHLIKTRGQQVTLRCSPKSGHDTVSWYQQALGQGPQFIFQYYEEEERQRGNFPDRFSGHQFPNYSSELNVNALLLGDSALYLCASSLVAAQETQYFGPGTRLLVL.

This CDR3 reads CASSVVGLAGRNEQFF. In DNA, the CDR3 is TGTGCCAGCAGCGTAGTGGGACTAGCGGGAAGGAATGAGCAGTTCTTC. V and J are TRBV9 and TRBJ2-1; 13 positions match TRBD2. The germline V gene encodes CDR1 SGDLS and CDR2 YYNGEE. CDR3 size: 16 residues. The J segment lost 7 bases and the V segment lost 0 bases, leaving 4 bases of the junction unmatched.

The V call is TRBV19, the J call TRBJ1-4; 7 bases line up with TRBD1. The CDR3 length is 16 residues. Losses at the gene ends were 5 bases for V and 8 bases for J; bases not matched to a gene: 14. Germline CDR1 reads LNHDA; CDR2 reads SQIVND (reference sequence). CDR3 loop: CASSVFRGSLDEKLFF. The CDR3 DNA follows: TGTGCCAGTAGTGTTTTCAGGGGGTCGTTGGACGAAAAACTGTTTTTT.

This chain uses TRBV4-1 with TRBJ2-5; possible D gene TRBD1, 6 bases. V lost 1 base to trimming and J lost 5 bases, with 17 bases between them. This CDR3 has 16 amino acids. Germline CDR1 is MGHRA and CDR2 is YSYEKL. The CDR3: CASSQGHRARTETQYF. CDR3 nucleotides: TGCGCCAGCAGCCAAGGTCACAGGGCCAGGACGGAGACCCAGTACTTC.

The V call is TRBV12-5, the J call TRBJ1-5; possibly TRBD1 for D (5 bases). The germline V gene has CDR1 LGHNT and CDR2 FRNRAP. The CDR3 loop spans 15 amino acids. The V gene lost 1 base and the J gene lost 1 base, with 8 bases spanning the gap. As DNA, the CDR3 is TGTGCTAGTGGTTTGGGCGGGGACAGCAATCAGCCCCAGCATTTT. Its translation is CASGLGGDSNQPQHF.

This chain joins TRBV29-1 and TRBJ2-3; the D is unclear. CDR3 length: 18 amino acids. V lost 6 bases to trimming and J lost 0 bases, with 25 bases between them. CDR1 SQVTM and CDR2 ANQGSEA come from the germline V gene. CDR3 sequence reads: CSVDLQRASFSSTDTQYF. CDR3 bases: TGCAGCGTCGACTTACAACGGGCGAGTTTTTCTAGCACAGATACGCAGTATTTT.

The gene calls are TRBV9 and TRBJ1-6, with 8 bases lining up with TRBD1. The germline V gene has CDR1 SGDLS and CDR2 YYNGEE. CDR3 length: 14 residues. The trim removed 3 bases at V and 10 bases at J, leaving 6 bases unmatched. Here the CDR3 DNA reads TGTGCCAGCAGCGCAGGGGGCGCGGGATCACCCCTCCACTTT. Translation: CASSAGGAGSPLHF.

This clone occurred once. Other DNA sequences in the same sample also yield this CDR3. This chain joins TRBV18 and TRBJ2-3; 9 bases map to TRBD2. With 1 base clipped from V and 3 bases from J, the junction kept 5 bases outside the gene matches. The germline CDR1 and CDR2 sequences are KGHSH and LQKENI. This CDR3 comprises 16 residues. The CDR3 region has the DNA TGTGCCAGCTCACCACTAAGTAGCGGGGGAACAGATACGCAGTATTTT. This encodes CASSPLSSGGTDTQYF.